The 32 T cell receptor beta chains below were found in one sample sequenced in a study of PD-1 blockade in classical Hodgkin lymphoma. Each patient's relapse followed autologous stem cell transplantation, and brentuximab vedotin exposure varied. Produced via immunoSEQ multiplex PCR; TCRdb's table is partial and in-frame only. This sample has approximately 80,000 clones, with approximately 88% found just once. Sequencing used peripheral blood mononuclear cells (PBMCs), obtained at baseline. The receptor set was obtained from a human donor with classical Hodgkin lymphoma.

V gene TRBV5-6 combines with J gene TRBJ2-1; 11 bases match TRBD2. The CDR3 runs to 16 residues. The J segment lost 8 bases and the V segment lost 3 bases, leaving 10 bases of the junction unmatched. Per the germline V gene, CDR1 is SGHDT and CDR2 is YYEEEE. CDR3: CASSSERTSGSDEQFF. The CDR3, as DNA: TGTGCCAGCAGCTCCGAACGAACTAGCGGGAGTGATGAGCAGTTCTTC. Using reference TRBV5-6 and TRBJ2-1 for the parts outside the CDR3, the full variable domain is DAGVTQSPTHLIKTRGQQVTLRCSPKSGHDTVSWYQQALGQGPQFIFQYYEEEERQRGNFPDRFSGHQFPNYSSELNVNALLLGDSALYLCASSSERTSGSDEQFFGPGTRLTVL.

DNA for the CDR3: TGCGCCAGCAGCCAAGAGGGGAGTAACACCATATATTTT. It encodes CASSQEGSNTIYF. The rearrangement joins TRBV4-3 to TRBJ1-3; D gene unclear. V was trimmed by 0 bases and J by 7 bases, leaving 7 bases between them. This CDR3 contains 13 residues. The germline V gene encodes CDR1 LGHNA and CDR2 YSLEER.

V is TRBV6-6 and J is TRBJ1-4; D unresolved. Trimming stripped 4 bases from V and 5 bases from J, with 11 bases between. CDR3 length equals 14 residues. Per the germline V gene, CDR1 is MNHNY and CDR2 is SVGAGI (reference sequence). CDR3 in amino acids: CASSSDGRNEKLFF. The CDR3, as DNA: TGTGCCAGCAGTTCCGACGGGCGAAATGAAAAACTGTTTTTT.

V usage is TRBV5-6 and J usage is TRBJ2-7; perhaps TRBD2 as D (5 bases). Germline assignment: CDR1 SGHDT and CDR2 YYEEEE. The length of the CDR3 is 12 residues. V lost 2 bases and J lost 3, with 6 bases in between. The CDR3 nucleotides are TGTGCCAGCAGCTTCGGGGACTACGAGCAGTACTTC. It yields the protein CASSFGDYEQYF.

The rearrangement links TRBV6-1 to TRBJ2-7; possible D gene TRBD1, 5 bases. Germline loops: CDR1 MNHNS, CDR2 SASEGT. The ends were cut back, 1 base at V and 3 bases at J, with 13 bases in the middle. The CDR3 is made up of 15 amino acids. CDR3 DNA: TGTGCCAGCAGTGAAGGGTGGGGCTCTCTCTACGAGCAGTACTTC. The encoded protein is CASSEGWGSLYEQYF.

The V and J genes are TRBV4-1 and TRBJ1-1; D perhaps matches TRBD1 (6 bases). The CDR3 sequence is 13 residues long. Per the germline V gene, CDR1 is MGHRA and CDR2 is YSYEKL. V was clipped by 6 bases and J by 3 bases, with 11 bases between them. The CDR3 DNA reads as TGCGCCAGCAGTCAGGGGCTGGACACTGAAGCTTTCTTT. This encodes CASSQGLDTEAFF.

The rearrangement joins TRBV30 to TRBJ1-2, with a weak D call TRBD1 (6 bases). Germline CDR1 is GTSNPN and CDR2 is SVGIG (reference sequence). V lost 8 bases and J 3 bases, leaving 19 bases between the germline ends. The CDR3 spans 14 residues. CDR3 nucleotides: TGTGCCCACATGGGGGCAAGTCCGCACTATGGCTACACCTTC. Protein: CAHMGASPHYGYTF.

In nucleotides, the CDR3 is TGTGCCAGCAGTTTTAGCGACGGCTACGAGCAGTACTTC. This codes for CASSFSDGYEQYF. This sequence joins TRBV6-5 and TRBJ2-7; perhaps TRBD2 as D (5 bases). Per the germline V gene, CDR1 is MNHEY and CDR2 is SVGAGI. The CDR3 runs 13 residues. Between the trimmed V and J ends, which lost 4 bases and 3 bases, there was a span of 10 bases.

The V and J genes are TRBV10-2 and TRBJ1-1, with 8 bases fitting TRBD1. The ends lost 6 bases at V and 3 bases at J; junction bases unmatched: 9. The CDR3 totals 15 residues. In germline, CDR1 is WSHSY, CDR2 SAAADI. The CDR3 nucleotides are TGCGCCAGCAGGTGGGGGCCGACAGGGGACACTGAAGCTTTCTTT. Encoded protein: CASRWGPTGDTEAFF.

As for this clone: This sample also contains other DNA sequences that code for the same CDR3. The V and J genes are TRBV27 and TRBJ1-1; 8 bases align to TRBD1. The CDR3 length is 14 residues. Germline V CDR1 and CDR2: MNHEY, SMNVEV (reference sequence). Trimming took 3 bases from V and 4 from J; bases not matched to a gene: 4. The CDR3 protein is CASSFGQGRTEAFF. CDR3 DNA: TGTGCCAGCAGTTTTGGACAGGGACGCACTGAAGCTTTCTTT.

The chain carries TRBV6-5 and TRBJ2-4; D is undetermined. This CDR3 has 14 residues. In germline, CDR1 is MNHEY, CDR2 SVGAGI. V was clipped by 6 bases and J by 6 bases, with 15 bases between them. CDR3 sequence reads: CASSPGHASNIQYF. The CDR3, as DNA: TGTGCCAGCAGCCCCGGCCACGCATCAAACATTCAGTACTTC.

The chain has TRBV2 and TRBJ2-5, with 8 nucleotides matching TRBD1. From germline, CDR1 is SNHLY and CDR2 FYNNEI. The CDR3 extends over 16 amino acids. V dropped 9 bases and J dropped 3; count of bases not matched to a gene: 15. The CDR3 DNA sequence: TGTGCCAGTCGTCCCCTGGACAGGGTGGAAGAAGAGACCCAGTACTTC. Translated: CASRPLDRVEEETQYF.

This rearrangement joins TRBV6-5 to TRBJ2-1; D remains unclear. Germline values: CDR1 MNHEY, CDR2 SVGAGI. This CDR3 has 14 residues. Trimming removed 2 bases at V and 0 bases at J, with 5 bases between. The CDR3 DNA reads TGTGCCAGCAGTTACGACCCCTCCTACAATGAGCAGTTCTTC. Translated, it gives CASSYDPSYNEQFF.

This chain connects TRBV7-9 to TRBJ2-1; D unresolved. V shed 5 bases and J shed 4 bases, with 18 bases lying between them. CDR3 length equals 16 residues. CDR1 SEHNR and CDR2 FQNEAQ come from the germline V gene (reference sequence). The DNA for the CDR3 is TGTGCCAGCAGCCAAAACTCCCGACTGTCATACAATGAGCAGTTCTTC. Translating it yields CASSQNSRLSYNEQFF.

This clone was counted only a few times. This chain uses TRBV18 with TRBJ1-1; 8 nucleotides agree with TRBD1. This CDR3 comprises 15 residues. The V gene end was trimmed by 5 bases and the J gene end by 3 bases; junction bases not matched to a gene: 8. Germline V gene data show CDR1 as KGHSH and CDR2 as LQKENI. CDR3 DNA: TGTGCCAGCTCAAATGACAGGGGAGGTTACACTGAAGCTTTCTTT. Its protein is CASSNDRGGYTEAFF. The whole variable domain, remainder taken from reference TRBV18 and TRBJ1-1, is NAGVMQNPRHLVRRRGQEARLRCSPMKGHSHVYWYRQLPEEGLKFMVYLQKENIIDESGMPKERFSAEFPKEGPSILRIQQVVRGDSAAYFCASSNDRGGYTEAFFGQGTRLTVV.

This rearrangement joins TRBV4-3 to TRBJ2-1; D is possibly TRBD2 (6 bases). This CDR3 spans 18 amino acids. Trimming removed 3 bases at V and 6 bases at J, with 24 bases between. Germline values: CDR1 LGHNA, CDR2 YSLEER. The CDR3 region is CASSQPPVADSGFNEQFF. The CDR3 bases are TGCGCCAGCAGCCAGCCACCCGTAGCGGACTCAGGATTCAATGAGCAGTTCTTC.

The rearrangement joins TRBV29-1 to TRBJ2-1, with TRBD2 matching over 8 bases. From germline, CDR1 is SQVTM and CDR2 ANQGSEA. The V gene end was trimmed by 1 base and the J gene end by 2 bases; junction bases not matched to a gene: 4. The CDR3 loop spans 15 amino acids. CDR3 in amino acids: CSVEVSGSTYNEQFF. The CDR3 nucleotides read TGCAGCGTTGAAGTCAGCGGGAGTACCTACAATGAGCAGTTCTTC.

The chain has TRBV10-2 and TRBJ1-4; 8 bases agree with TRBD1. This CDR3 contains 15 residues. V was clipped by 10 bases and J by 4 bases; unmatched bases: 11. Germline CDR1 reads WSHSY; CDR2 reads SAAADI. The CDR3 DNA is TGCGCCACCTCAGGTTCGGACAGGGTTAATGAAAAACTGTTTTTT. Encoded protein: CATSGSDRVNEKLFF.

The V gene is TRBV4-3, the J gene TRBJ2-3, with D perhaps assigned TRBD1 or TRBD2 (5 bases each). This CDR3 is built from 15 residues. Per the germline V gene, CDR1 is LGHNA and CDR2 is YSLEER. The V gene lost 0 bases and the J gene lost 7 bases, with 14 bases spanning the gap. The CDR3 DNA follows: TGCGCCAGCAGCCAAGACGGGGCAACTTTGAATACGCAGTATTTT. It is translated as CASSQDGATLNTQYF.

The chain recombines TRBV29-1 with TRBJ2-2, with 11 positions matching TRBD2. Germline lookup yields CDR1 SQVTM and CDR2 ANQGSEA. The junction had 6 bases not matched to a gene; V was cut back by 6 bases and J by 3 bases. The CDR3 runs to 15 residues. The CDR3, as DNA: TGCAGCGTCCCAGGGACTAGCGGATACACCGGGGAGCTGTTTTTT. Amino acids: CSVPGTSGYTGELFF.

J is TRBJ1-2 and V is TRBV11-2; 9 bases line up with TRBD1. The junction had 5 bases not matched to a gene; V was cut back by 5 bases and J by 7 bases. The length of the CDR3 is 13 residues. From germline, CDR1 is SGHAT and CDR2 FQNNGV. The CDR3 loop reads CASSAGQGFGYTF. Written as DNA, the CDR3 is TGTGCCAGCAGCGCGGGACAGGGTTTTGGCTACACCTTC.

The J gene is TRBJ1-2, the V gene TRBV30, with a weak D call TRBD1 (5 bases). Trimming took 2 bases from V and 10 from J, leaving 14 bases between them. CDR1 and CDR2 from the germline V gene are GTSNPN and SVGIG (reference sequence). The length of the CDR3 is 12 residues. CDR3 in DNA: TGTGCCTGGAGTTTTAACGGGGGGAACTACACCTTC. This sequence encodes CAWSFNGGNYTF.

This clone was detected only once. The chain combines TRBV7-9 with TRBJ2-2, with D perhaps TRBD2 (6 bases). CDR1 and CDR2 from the germline V gene are SEHNR and FQNEAQ (reference sequence). The CDR3 totals 14 residues. Trimming cost V 1 base and J 4 bases, with 7 bases left between them. CDR3 nucleotides: TGTGCCAGCAGCTTAGGGACTACCACCGGGGAGCTGTTTTTT. Translating gives CASSLGTTTGELFF.

The V call is TRBV6-1, the J call TRBJ2-1; D is perhaps TRBD1 (6 bases). The CDR3 extends over 14 amino acids. Trimming shortened V by 6 bases and J by 3 bases, and 12 bases separated the two germline ends. Germline loops: CDR1 MNHNS, CDR2 SASEGT. CDR3 loop: CASRSGTIYNEQFF. CDR3 DNA sequence: TGTGCCAGCAGATCCGGGACAATCTACAATGAGCAGTTCTTC.

J is TRBJ2-1 and V is TRBV28; 12 bases agree with TRBD2. Germline values: CDR1 MDHEN, CDR2 SYDVKM. The CDR3 consists of 16 residues. J was trimmed by 3 bases and V by 10 bases; bases with no gene match: 10. CDR3 DNA sequence: TGTGCCACCGGGGGGACTAGCGGGCGAAACTACAATGAGCAGTTCTTC. This sequence encodes CATGGTSGRNYNEQFF.

In its sample, this clone was seen once. The V call is TRBV29-1, the J call TRBJ2-1, with D maybe TRBD2 (6 bases). CDR1 is SQVTM, CDR2 ANQGSEA, per germline. Deletions cut 4 bases from V and 8 bases from J, with 24 bases between. The CDR3 covers 16 residues. In DNA form, the CDR3 reads TGCAGCGTTGCCCCTAGCGCAGCTCCTCCTAACCATGAGCAGTTCTTC. Amino acids: CSVAPSAAPPNHEQFF.

The chain employs TRBV19 and TRBJ1-5, with a possible D match to TRBD1 (6 bases). The V end lost 10 bases, the J end lost 11 bases, and 18 bases lay between the germline ends. The germline CDR1 and CDR2 sequences are LNHDA and SQIVND (reference sequence). The CDR3 length is 12 residues. CDR3: CATQGPPGSQHF. The CDR3 bases are TGTGCCACGCAGGGGCCACCCGGGTCCCAGCATTTT.

The J gene is TRBJ2-1, the V gene TRBV6-1; D tentatively reads TRBD1 or TRBD2 (5 bases each). The CDR3 sequence is 13 residues long. The germline CDR1 and CDR2 sequences are MNHNS and SASEGT. The V and J ends lost 3 bases and 10 bases respectively, with 13 bases between them. The CDR3 loop is CASSEGDRREQFF. In DNA form, the CDR3 reads TGTGCCAGCAGTGAGGGGGATCGACGGGAGCAGTTCTTC.

The chain is built from TRBV28 and TRBJ1-2, with TRBD1 matching 9 bases. The germline gives CDR1 MDHEN, CDR2 SYDVKM. J was trimmed by 7 bases and V by 6 bases; bases with no gene match: 6. The CDR3 has 13 amino acids. CDR3 nucleotide sequence: TGTGCCAGCAGATCGGACAGGGGAAGTGGCTACACCTTC. The encoded protein is CASRSDRGSGYTF.

This chain links TRBV7-9 with TRBJ2-2, with 7 bases aligning to TRBD2. The CDR3 covers 16 residues. CDR1 is SEHNR, CDR2 FQNEAQ, per germline (reference sequence). The V and J ends lost 5 bases and 4 bases, in that order; junction bases with no gene match: 10. The DNA for the CDR3 is TGTGCCAGCAGCCCCGCGGGGCGGGAGCGCACCGGGGAGCTGTTTTTT. This gives the protein CASSPAGRERTGELFF.

The chain uses TRBV19 and TRBJ1-1; TRBD1 aligns across 7 bases. Germline lookup yields CDR1 LNHDA and CDR2 SQIVND (reference sequence). J gave up 5 bases and V 5 bases, and 5 bases lay outside the gene matches. The CDR3 spans 13 residues. CDR3 in DNA: TGTGCCAGTAGTCGAGGGGGCAGGACTGAAGCTTTCTTT. This sequence encodes CASSRGGRTEAFF.

The CDR3 loop is CASRTTSGTTDTQYF. DNA for the CDR3: TGTGCCAGTAGGACGACTAGCGGGACCACAGATACGCAGTATTTT. This sequence joins TRBV19 and TRBJ2-3, with 11 nucleotides matching TRBD2. This CDR3 is 15 amino acids long. The J segment lost 2 bases and the V segment lost 6 bases, leaving 4 bases of the junction unmatched. Germline lookup yields CDR1 LNHDA and CDR2 SQIVND (reference sequence).